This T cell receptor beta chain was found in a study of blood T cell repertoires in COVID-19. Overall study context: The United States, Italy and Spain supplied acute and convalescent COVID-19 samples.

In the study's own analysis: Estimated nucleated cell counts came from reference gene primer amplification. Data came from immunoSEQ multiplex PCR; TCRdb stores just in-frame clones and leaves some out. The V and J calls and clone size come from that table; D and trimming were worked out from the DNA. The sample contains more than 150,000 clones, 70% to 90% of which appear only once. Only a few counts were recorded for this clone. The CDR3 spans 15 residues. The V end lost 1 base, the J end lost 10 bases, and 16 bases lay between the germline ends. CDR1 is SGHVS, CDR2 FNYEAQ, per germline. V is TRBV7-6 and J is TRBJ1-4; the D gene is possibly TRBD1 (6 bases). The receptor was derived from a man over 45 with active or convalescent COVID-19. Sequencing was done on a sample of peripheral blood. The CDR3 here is CASSLGGGRVGKLFF. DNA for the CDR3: TGTGCCAGCAGCTTAGGGGGGGGGCGAGTCGGAAAACTGTTTTTT.